This TCR beta chain was observed in a study of blood T cell repertoires in COVID-19. Study processing details: The assay estimated nucleated cells by amplifying reference gene primers. Data came from immunoSEQ multiplex PCR; TCRdb stores just in-frame clones and leaves some out. The V and J calls and clone size come from that table; D and trimming were worked out from the DNA. The table shows 250,000 to 350,000 clones, with about 91% occurring only once. This sequence was found in a woman between 55 and 75 years old with acute or convalescent COVID-19. The material sequenced was peripheral blood.

The CDR3 DNA reads TGTGCCAGCAGCTTATTGGGGGACATCAATCGGGAAGCTTTCTTT. As protein: CASSLLGDINREAFF. The gene calls are TRBV7-6 and TRBJ1-1; D perhaps matches TRBD1 (6 bases). CDR3 length: 15 amino acids. The germline V gene has CDR1 SGHVS and CDR2 FNYEAQ. V was pared by 2 bases and J by 8 bases, with 18 bases between.